The 27 T cell receptor beta chains listed next were all sequenced from one sample in a study of cytomegalovirus exposure and HLA in healthy donors. Sequencing used immunoSEQ multiplex PCR; TCRdb keeps in-frame clones, though not all of them. The data contain about 240,000 clones, approximately 86% of them singletons. Material: PBMCs. These TCRs come from a woman in her twenties or thirties in good health and CMV-seropositive.

The chain couples TRBV27 to TRBJ2-1, with a tentative D call TRBD2 (5 bases). Germline V gene lookup returns CDR1 MNHEY and CDR2 SMNVEV (reference sequence). The V end was cut by 8 bases, the J end by 0 bases, with 8 bases between. The CDR3 totals 13 residues. The CDR3 spells CASRRDSYNEQFF. CDR3 nucleotide sequence: TGTGCCAGCCGTCGGGACTCCTACAATGAGCAGTTCTTC.

This chain links TRBV30 with TRBJ2-7, with TRBD1 matching 7 bases. J was trimmed by 3 bases and V by 4 bases; bases with no gene match: 9. CDR3 size: 14 residues. CDR1 and CDR2 (germline): GTSNPN, SVGIG (reference sequence). CDR3 residues: CAWKRGLFLYEQYF. As DNA, the CDR3 is TGTGCCTGGAAAAGGGGGCTCTTTCTCTACGAGCAGTACTTC.

The gene calls are TRBV29-1 and TRBJ1-1; TRBD1 is a possible D gene (6 bases). V was pared by 4 bases and J by 4 bases, with 13 bases between. The CDR3 consists of 13 residues. Germline values: CDR1 SQVTM, CDR2 ANQGSEA. In nucleotides, the CDR3 is TGCAGCGTTGCCCCAGGGGCGAGCACTGAAGCTTTCTTT. This translates into CSVAPGASTEAFF.

This chain uses TRBV5-1 with TRBJ2-7; D ambiguous. Trimming cost V 4 bases and J 5 bases, with 10 bases left between them. This CDR3 has 12 residues. Germline assignment: CDR1 SGHRS and CDR2 YFSETQ. DNA of the CDR3: TGCGCCAGCAGCGACCCTAGGAACGAGCAGTACTTC. It yields the protein CASSDPRNEQYF.

This clone was detected a few times. The chain combines TRBV7-3 with TRBJ2-1; 10 bases map to TRBD2. With 1 base clipped from V and 2 bases from J, the junction kept 8 bases outside the gene matches. CDR1 SGHTA and CDR2 FQGTGA come from the germline V gene. This CDR3 has 18 residues. Written as DNA, the CDR3 is TGTGCCAGCAGCTTAAGTACTAGCGGGAAGGTTACCTACAATGAGCAGTTCTTC. It specifies CASSLSTSGKVTYNEQFF. The full variable domain, with the rest looked up from reference TRBV7-3 and TRBJ2-1, is GAGVSQTPSNKVTEKGKYVELRCDPISGHTALYWYRQSLGQGPEFLIYFQGTGAADDSGLPNDRFFAVRPEGSVSTLKIQRTERGDSAVYLCASSLSTSGKVTYNEQFFGPGTRLTVL.

The genes are TRBV19 and TRBJ2-7; tentatively, D is TRBD1 (6 bases). Germline V gene data show CDR1 as LNHDA and CDR2 as SQIVND (reference sequence). Trimming pared 8 bases from V and 2 bases from J, leaving 16 bases between. CDR3 length equals 14 residues. The CDR3 reads CASRAGTSAYEQYF. CDR3 DNA: TGTGCCAGTCGGGCTGGGACATCGGCCTACGAGCAGTACTTC.

The genes are TRBV6-6 and TRBJ1-5; 10 bases are a match to TRBD1. This CDR3 contains 16 residues. Per germline, CDR1 MNHNY and CDR2 SVGAGI (reference sequence). J gave up 11 bases and V 5 bases, and 15 bases lay outside the gene matches. This chain's CDR3 is CASSPSDRTGGSAQHF. The DNA for the CDR3 is TGTGCCAGCAGTCCGTCGGATAGGACAGGGGGTTCCGCCCAGCATTTT.

A few counts support this clone. This chain links TRBV27 with TRBJ1-2; weak D call: TRBD1 (6 bases). Germline V lookup: CDR1 MNHEY, CDR2 SMNVEV (reference sequence). The V and J ends lost 6 bases and 2 bases respectively, with 10 bases between them. The CDR3 loop spans 13 amino acids. CDR3 sequence: CASRATGNYGYTF. The CDR3 coding sequence is TGTGCCAGCAGGGCGACAGGCAACTATGGCTACACCTTC.

The CDR3 loop is CATGLAGEKSYNEQFF. The CDR3 DNA reads TGTGCCACGGGACTAGCGGGAGAGAAATCCTACAATGAGCAGTTCTTC. This sequence joins TRBV2 and TRBJ2-1; 14 bases agree with TRBD2. Germline CDR1 is SNHLY and CDR2 is FYNNEI. The CDR3 loop spans 16 amino acids. After removal of 10 bases from V and 1 base from J, the junction contained 6 bases not matched to a gene.

The V and J genes are TRBV5-4 and TRBJ2-5; 16 nucleotides line up with TRBD2. The germline CDR1 and CDR2 sequences are SGHNT and YYREEE (reference sequence). The V and J ends lost 4 bases and 2 bases, in that order; junction bases with no gene match: 11. This CDR3 contains 19 residues. The chain's CDR3 is CASSLGPGTSGRGQETQYF. In nucleotides, the CDR3 is TGTGCCAGCAGCCTCGGACCCGGGACTAGCGGGAGGGGACAAGAGACCCAGTACTTC.

This CDR3 is CASSYDPWGADTEAFF. In DNA, the CDR3 is TGTGCCAGCAGTTACGACCCCTGGGGAGCGGACACTGAAGCTTTCTTT. The chain carries TRBV6-6 and TRBJ1-1; D gene ambiguous. Trimming left V 2 bases short and J 3 bases short, with 16 bases between. Germline values: CDR1 MNHNY, CDR2 SVGAGI (reference sequence). CDR3 size: 16 residues.

The V call is TRBV2, the J call TRBJ2-3; 7 bases are shared with TRBD2. This CDR3 has 12 residues. V trimming: 8 bases; J trimming: 4 bases; junction bases outside the gene matches: 3. Per germline, CDR1 SNHLY and CDR2 FYNNEI. The CDR3 DNA reads TGTGCCAGCGGGGGGGAGTCAGATACGCAGTATTTT. This translates into CASGGESDTQYF.

This chain joins TRBV15 and TRBJ1-5; D unclear. V lost 5 bases, J lost 1 base, and 15 bases lay in between. CDR3 length: 16 amino acids. Germline assignment: CDR1 LNHNV and CDR2 YYDKDF (reference sequence). The CDR3 DNA is TGTGCCACCAGCTCGGAAGGACCGGGGAGCAATCAGCCCCAGCATTTT. This gives the protein CATSSEGPGSNQPQHF.

This chain uses TRBV11-3 with TRBJ2-3; possibly TRBD2 for D (6 bases). The CDR3 is made up of 17 amino acids. The germline CDR1 and CDR2 sequences are SGHNT and YENEEA. Trimming took 1 base from V and 1 from J, leaving 15 bases between them. The CDR3 spells CASSLAILGEGTDTQYF. DNA of the CDR3: TGTGCCAGCAGCTTAGCAATACTAGGGGAGGGCACAGATACGCAGTATTTT. Full variable domain (outside the CDR3, taken from reference TRBV11-3 and TRBJ2-3): EAGVVQSPRYKIIEKKQPVAFWCNPISGHNTLYWYLQNLGQGPELLIRYENEEAVDDSQLPKDRFSAERLKGVDSTLKIQPAELGDSAVYLCASSLAILGEGTDTQYFGPGTRLTVL.

This clone was recorded a few times. The chain joins TRBV5-1 to TRBJ2-7; 13 nucleotides agree with TRBD2. There are 15 residues in the CDR3. The V gene's germline CDR1 is SGHRS and CDR2 YFSETQ. J was trimmed by 2 bases and V by 3 bases; bases with no gene match: 2. For the CDR3, the DNA is TGCGCCAGCAGCTGGGGGACTAGCGGGACCTACGAGCAGTACTTC. This codes for CASSWGTSGTYEQYF.

The table lists this clone with a count of one. The V gene is TRBV15, the J gene TRBJ1-5, with no clear D. The CDR3 is made up of 13 amino acids. V was shortened by 6 bases and J by 2 bases, with 8 bases between the two germline ends. Per the germline V gene, CDR1 is LNHNV and CDR2 is YYDKDF (reference sequence). The CDR3 reads CATRLAGNQPQHF. For the CDR3, the DNA is TGTGCCACCAGACTTGCGGGCAATCAGCCCCAGCATTTT.

V and J are TRBV5-1 and TRBJ2-3, with D perhaps TRBD1 (6 bases). The CDR3 loop spans 13 amino acids. With 1 base removed from V and 5 bases from J, the gap between germline ends came to 8 bases. Germline V gene data show CDR1 as SGHRS and CDR2 as YFSETQ. The DNA of the CDR3 is TGCGCCAGCAGCTTGTCAGGGGTAGATACGCAGTATTTT. Translated: CASSLSGVDTQYF.

The chain uses TRBV5-6 and TRBJ2-6, with TRBD2 identical over 7 bases. This CDR3 contains 15 residues. Unmatched junction bases numbered 1, after V lost 0 bases and J lost 4 bases. Germline CDR1 and CDR2: SGHDT and YYEEEE. The CDR3 region is CASSLAGGGANVLTF. As DNA, the CDR3 is TGTGCCAGCAGCTTGGCGGGGGGAGGGGCCAACGTCCTGACTTTC. The full variable domain, its missing parts supplied by reference TRBV5-6 and TRBJ2-6, is DAGVTQSPTHLIKTRGQQVTLRCSPKSGHDTVSWYQQALGQGPQFIFQYYEEEERQRGNFPDRFSGHQFPNYSSELNVNALLLGDSALYLCASSLAGGGANVLTFGAGSRLTVL.

The chain carries TRBV5-4 and TRBJ2-1, with TRBD2 matching over 8 bases. The length of the CDR3 is 16 residues. V lost 3 bases and J lost 6; bases outside the gene matches: 11. Germline values: CDR1 SGHNT, CDR2 YYREEE (reference sequence). The CDR3 here is CASSYPGTSSPNEQFF. For the CDR3, the DNA is TGTGCCAGCAGCTACCCTGGGACTAGTAGCCCCAATGAGCAGTTCTTC.

The gene calls are TRBV4-1 and TRBJ2-7; D not certain. Germline CDR1 reads MGHRA; CDR2 reads YSYEKL. Trimming pared 0 bases from V and 0 bases from J, leaving 9 bases between. The CDR3 covers 15 residues. Here the CDR3 reads CASSQDPGFSYEQYF. The CDR3 nucleotides read TGCGCCAGCAGCCAAGATCCCGGGTTCTCCTACGAGCAGTACTTC.

The J gene is TRBJ1-4, the V gene TRBV7-9, with 9 bases that match TRBD1. Germline lookup yields CDR1 SEHNR and CDR2 FQNEAQ (reference sequence). The CDR3 runs to 15 residues. The V and J ends lost 6 bases and 7 bases, in that order; junction bases with no gene match: 9. As DNA, the CDR3 is TGTGCCAGCAGTCGATGGACAGGGGTGGGTGAAAAACTGTTTTTT. This gives the protein CASSRWTGVGEKLFF.

This clone appeared a few times. This chain links TRBV5-6 with TRBJ2-3; 7 bases map to TRBD2. This CDR3 comprises 16 residues. Per germline, CDR1 SGHDT and CDR2 YYEEEE. V dropped 0 bases and J dropped 0; count of bases not matched to a gene: 4. For the CDR3, the DNA is TGTGCCAGCAGCTTGGAAAGCGGGACTAGCACAGATACGCAGTATTTT. Amino acids: CASSLESGTSTDTQYF.

J is TRBJ1-3 and V is TRBV5-6; D uncertain. Looked up from germline, CDR1 is SGHDT and CDR2 is YYEEEE. This CDR3 contains 14 residues. Trimming shortened V by 4 bases and J by 0 bases, and 8 bases separated the two germline ends. The CDR3 loop reads CASSQTFSGNTIYF. The CDR3 region has the DNA TGTGCCAGCAGCCAGACATTCTCTGGAAACACCATATATTTT.

The chain combines TRBV30 with TRBJ1-2, with D unresolved. CDR1 is GTSNPN, CDR2 SVGIG, per germline (reference sequence). V was shortened by 8 bases and J by 1 base, with 14 bases between the two germline ends. The CDR3 runs to 13 residues. The CDR3 reads CARAGKGNYGYTF. Written as DNA, the CDR3 is TGTGCCAGGGCGGGGAAGGGTAACTATGGCTACACCTTC.

This chain links TRBV28 with TRBJ1-5, with a possible D match to TRBD1 (6 bases). This CDR3 comprises 14 residues. Per germline, CDR1 MDHEN and CDR2 SYDVKM. V dropped 7 bases and J dropped 6 bases, with 16 bases sitting between them. CDR3 bases: TGTGCCAGCACCCTACCAGGGGTACGTCAGCCCCAGCATTTT. Protein: CASTLPGVRQPQHF.

The table lists this clone with a count of one. The gene calls are TRBV27 and TRBJ2-1; unclear D gene. This CDR3 region has 14 residues. V shed 3 bases and J shed 1 base, with 7 bases lying between them. Germline V gene sequence: CDR1 MNHEY, CDR2 SMNVEV (reference sequence). This chain's CDR3 is CASSLRSSYNEQFF. The CDR3 DNA reads as TGTGCCAGCAGTTTGCGTTCATCCTACAATGAGCAGTTCTTC.

This clone was recorded a few times. The V gene is TRBV4-1, the J gene TRBJ1-5; D not certain. The germline V gene encodes CDR1 MGHRA and CDR2 YSYEKL. There are 14 residues in the CDR3. Deletions cut 1 base from V and 3 bases from J, with 7 bases between. In DNA, the CDR3 is TGCGCCAGCAGCCAAGTCGGAGTCAATCAGCCCCAGCATTTT. It specifies CASSQVGVNQPQHF.